This T cell receptor (beta chain) was sequenced during a study of shared clonotypes between healthy human individuals. Study results and limitations: Sequencing depth was a factor that was expected to affect clonotype sharing among donors.

Concerning this clone: Its target is not known.

Repertoires were generated with immunoSEQ multiplex PCR, while TCRdb's copy carries only in-frame clones and drops some. The table includes some 580,000 clones, less than 98% detected once. The sequence came from a woman aged 25 to 39 in good health. The sequencing sample was made of naive CD4+ T cells sorted from blood. This sample's subset: CD45RA+ positively selected.

The CDR3 sequence is CASSLDPGTAQYF. In nucleotides, the CDR3 is TGTGCCAGCAGCTTAGATCCCGGGACCGCGCAGTATTTT. The genes are TRBV11-2 and TRBJ2-3, with D perhaps being TRBD1 or TRBD2 (5 bases each). Trimming took 0 bases from V and 10 from J, leaving 11 bases between them. Germline CDR1 reads SGHAT; CDR2 reads FQNNGV. CDR3 length: 13 residues. The variable domain in full, completed from reference TRBV11-2 and TRBJ2-3, reads EAGVAQSPRYKIIEKRQSVAFWCNPISGHATLYWYQQILGQGPKLLIQFQNNGVVDDSQLPKDRFSAERLKGVDSTLKIQPAKLEDSAVYLCASSLDPGTAQYFGPGTRLTVL.